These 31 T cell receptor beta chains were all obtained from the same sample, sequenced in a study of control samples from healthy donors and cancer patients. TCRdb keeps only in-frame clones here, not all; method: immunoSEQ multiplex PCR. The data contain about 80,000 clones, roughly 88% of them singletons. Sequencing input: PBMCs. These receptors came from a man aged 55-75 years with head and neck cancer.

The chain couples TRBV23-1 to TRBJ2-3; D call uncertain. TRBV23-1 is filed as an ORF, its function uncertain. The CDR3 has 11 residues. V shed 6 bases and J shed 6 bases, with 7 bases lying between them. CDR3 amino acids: CASSPLDTQYF. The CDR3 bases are TGCGCCAGCAGCCCCTTGGATACGCAGTATTTT.

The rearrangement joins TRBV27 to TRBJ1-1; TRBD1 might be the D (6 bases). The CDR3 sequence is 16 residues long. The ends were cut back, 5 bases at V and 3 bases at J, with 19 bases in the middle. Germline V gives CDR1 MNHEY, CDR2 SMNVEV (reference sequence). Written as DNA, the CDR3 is TGTGCCAGCAGTCCCGGGGTGGGGGGGGCGTACACTGAAGCTTTCTTT. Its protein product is CASSPGVGGAYTEAFF.

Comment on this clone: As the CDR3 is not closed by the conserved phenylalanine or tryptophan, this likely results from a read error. The CDR3, as DNA: TGTGCCAGCAGAGCCTCAGGGTACCTCTATGGCTACACCCTC. This codes for CASRASGYLYGYTL. This rearrangement joins TRBV28 to TRBJ1-2; D is perhaps TRBD1 (5 bases). The CDR3 spans 14 residues. Germline CDR1 MDHEN, CDR2 SYDVKM. Trimming cost V 6 bases and J 4 bases, with 15 bases left between them.

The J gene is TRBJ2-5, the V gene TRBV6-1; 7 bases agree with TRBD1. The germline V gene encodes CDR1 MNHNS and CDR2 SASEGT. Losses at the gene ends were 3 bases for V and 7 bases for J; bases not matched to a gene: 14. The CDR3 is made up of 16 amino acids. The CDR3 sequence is CASSDGLGRGRGTQYF. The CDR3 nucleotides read TGTGCCAGCAGTGATGGGTTAGGAAGGGGGCGAGGGACCCAGTACTTC.

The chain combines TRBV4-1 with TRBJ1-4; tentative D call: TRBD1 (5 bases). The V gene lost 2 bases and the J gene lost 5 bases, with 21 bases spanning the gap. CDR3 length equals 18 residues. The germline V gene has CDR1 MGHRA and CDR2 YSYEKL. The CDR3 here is CASSQSHRGGRQNEKLFF. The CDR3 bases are TGCGCCAGCAGCCAAAGTCACCGGGGGGGGAGGCAAAATGAAAAACTGTTTTTT.

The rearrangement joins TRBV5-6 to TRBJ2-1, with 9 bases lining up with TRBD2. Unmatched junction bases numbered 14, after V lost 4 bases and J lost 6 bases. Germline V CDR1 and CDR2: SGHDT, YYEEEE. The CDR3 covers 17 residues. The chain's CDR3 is CASSRFDPPTSGNEQFF. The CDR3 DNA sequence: TGTGCCAGCAGCCGATTTGACCCTCCGACTAGCGGCAATGAGCAGTTCTTC. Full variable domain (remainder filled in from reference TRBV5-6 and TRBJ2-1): DAGVTQSPTHLIKTRGQQVTLRCSPKSGHDTVSWYQQALGQGPQFIFQYYEEEERQRGNFPDRFSGHQFPNYSSELNVNALLLGDSALYLCASSRFDPPTSGNEQFFGPGTRLTVL.

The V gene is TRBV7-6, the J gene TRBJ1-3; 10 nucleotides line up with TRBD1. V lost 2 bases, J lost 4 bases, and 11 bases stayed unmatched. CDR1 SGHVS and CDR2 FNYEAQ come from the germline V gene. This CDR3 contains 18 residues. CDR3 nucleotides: TGTGCCAGCAGCTTACTACCGACAGGGGGCGGGCGGGGAAACACCATATATTTT. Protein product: CASSLLPTGGGRGNTIYF.

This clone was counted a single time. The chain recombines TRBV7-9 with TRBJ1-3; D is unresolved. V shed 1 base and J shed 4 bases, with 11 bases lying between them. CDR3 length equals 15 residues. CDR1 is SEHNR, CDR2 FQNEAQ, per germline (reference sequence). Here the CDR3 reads CASSLGRGSGNTIYF. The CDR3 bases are TGTGCCAGCAGCTTAGGCCGGGGTTCAGGAAACACCATATATTTT.

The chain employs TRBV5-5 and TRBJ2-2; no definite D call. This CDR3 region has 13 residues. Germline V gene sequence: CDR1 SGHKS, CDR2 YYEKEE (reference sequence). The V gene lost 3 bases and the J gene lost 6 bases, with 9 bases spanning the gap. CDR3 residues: CASSSLLPGELFF. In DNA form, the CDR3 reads TGTGCCAGCAGCTCCCTTCTCCCCGGGGAGCTGTTTTTT.

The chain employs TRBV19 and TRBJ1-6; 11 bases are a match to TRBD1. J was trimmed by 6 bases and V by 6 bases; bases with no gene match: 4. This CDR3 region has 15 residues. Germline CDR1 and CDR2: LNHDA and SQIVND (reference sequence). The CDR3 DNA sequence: TGTGCCAGTAGGGACAGGGGGCGCGGTAATTCACCCCTCCACTTT. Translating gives CASRDRGRGNSPLHF.

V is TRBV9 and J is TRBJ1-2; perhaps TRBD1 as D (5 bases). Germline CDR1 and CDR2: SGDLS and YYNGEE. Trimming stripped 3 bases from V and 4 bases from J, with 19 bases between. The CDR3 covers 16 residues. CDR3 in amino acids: CASSAGPGSQSYGYTF. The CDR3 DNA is TGTGCCAGCAGCGCAGGGCCAGGGTCGCAATCCTATGGCTACACCTTC.

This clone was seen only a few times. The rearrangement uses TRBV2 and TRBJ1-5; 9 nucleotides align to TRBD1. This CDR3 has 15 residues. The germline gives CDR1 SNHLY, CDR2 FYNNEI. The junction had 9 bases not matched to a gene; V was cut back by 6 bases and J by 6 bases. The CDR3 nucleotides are TGTGCCAGCAGGGCACAGGGGGCGCCGGGTCAGCCCCAGCATTTT. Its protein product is CASRAQGAPGQPQHF.

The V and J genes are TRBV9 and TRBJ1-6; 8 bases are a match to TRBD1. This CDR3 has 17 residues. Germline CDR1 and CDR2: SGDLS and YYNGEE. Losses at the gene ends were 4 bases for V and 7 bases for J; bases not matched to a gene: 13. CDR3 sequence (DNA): TGTGCCAGCAGCCAAAGAAGGGACAGGAGTCAAAATTCACCCCTCCACTTT. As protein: CASSQRRDRSQNSPLHF. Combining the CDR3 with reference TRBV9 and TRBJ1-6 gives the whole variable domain DSGVTQTPKHLITATGQRVTLRCSPRSGDLSVYWYQQSLDQGLQFLIQYYNGEERAKGNILERFSAQQFPDLHSELNLSSLELGDSALYFCASSQRRDRSQNSPLHFGNGTRLTVT.

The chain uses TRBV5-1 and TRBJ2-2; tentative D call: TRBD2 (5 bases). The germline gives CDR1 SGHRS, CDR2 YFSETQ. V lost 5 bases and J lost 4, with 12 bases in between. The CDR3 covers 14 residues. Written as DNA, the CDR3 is TGCGCCAGCAGGGTGGGAGTCCCCACCGGGGAGCTGTTTTTT. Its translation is CASRVGVPTGELFF.

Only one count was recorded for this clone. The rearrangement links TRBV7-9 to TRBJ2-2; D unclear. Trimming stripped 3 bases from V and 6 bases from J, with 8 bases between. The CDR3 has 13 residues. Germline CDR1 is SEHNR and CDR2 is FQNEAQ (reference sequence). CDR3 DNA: TGTGCCAGCAGCTTTCCAGGCTCCGGGGAGCTGTTTTTT. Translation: CASSFPGSGELFF.

CDR3 DNA: TGTGCCAGCAGCTTCGACAGGGTAAGGGGCTACACCTTC. Its protein is CASSFDRVRGYTF. The genes are TRBV5-4 and TRBJ1-2; 7 nucleotides line up with TRBD1. CDR3 length equals 13 residues. Germline values: CDR1 SGHNT, CDR2 YYREEE (reference sequence). J gave up 8 bases and V 2 bases, and 6 bases lay outside the gene matches.

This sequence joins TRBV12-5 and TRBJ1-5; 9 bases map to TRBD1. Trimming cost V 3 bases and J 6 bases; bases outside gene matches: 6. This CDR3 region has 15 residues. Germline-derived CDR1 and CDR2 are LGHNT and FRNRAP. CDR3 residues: CASGFWTGESQPQHF. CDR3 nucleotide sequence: TGTGCTAGTGGTTTTTGGACAGGGGAAAGTCAGCCCCAGCATTTT.

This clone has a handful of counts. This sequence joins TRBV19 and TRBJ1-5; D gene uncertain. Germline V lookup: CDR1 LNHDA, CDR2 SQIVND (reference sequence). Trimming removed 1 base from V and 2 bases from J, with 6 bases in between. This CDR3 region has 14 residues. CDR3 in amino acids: CASSIGLGNQPQHF. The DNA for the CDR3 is TGTGCCAGTAGTATAGGTCTCGGCAATCAGCCCCAGCATTTT.

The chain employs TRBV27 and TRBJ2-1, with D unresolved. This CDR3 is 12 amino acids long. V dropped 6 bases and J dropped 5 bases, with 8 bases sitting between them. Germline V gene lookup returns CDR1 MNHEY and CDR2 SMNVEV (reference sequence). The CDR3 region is CASSLGNNEQFF. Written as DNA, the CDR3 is TGTGCCAGCAGCCTAGGGAACAATGAGCAGTTCTTC.

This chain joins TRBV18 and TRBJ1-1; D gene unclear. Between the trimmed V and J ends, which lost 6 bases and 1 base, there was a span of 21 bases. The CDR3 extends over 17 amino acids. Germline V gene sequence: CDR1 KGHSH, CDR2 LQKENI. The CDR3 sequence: CASSTQWAGPTNTEAFF. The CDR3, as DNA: TGTGCCAGCTCTACCCAATGGGCAGGCCCAACGAACACTGAAGCTTTCTTT.

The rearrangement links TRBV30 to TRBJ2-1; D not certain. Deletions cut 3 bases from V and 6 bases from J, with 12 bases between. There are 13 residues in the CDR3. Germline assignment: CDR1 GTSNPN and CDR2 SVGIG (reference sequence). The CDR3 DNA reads TGTGCCTGGAGCCACGGCGACATCAATGAGCAGTTCTTC. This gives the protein CAWSHGDINEQFF. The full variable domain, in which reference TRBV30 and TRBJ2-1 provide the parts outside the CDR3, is SQTIHQWPATLVQPVGSPLSLECTVEGTSNPNLYWYRQAAGRGLQLLFYSVGIGQISSEVPQNLSASRPQDRQFILSSKKLLLSDSGFYLCAWSHGDINEQFFGPGTRLTVL.

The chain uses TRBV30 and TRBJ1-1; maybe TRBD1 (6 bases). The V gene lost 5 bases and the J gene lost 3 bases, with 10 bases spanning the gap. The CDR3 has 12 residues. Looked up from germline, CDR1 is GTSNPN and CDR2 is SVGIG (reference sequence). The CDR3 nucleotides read TGTGCCTGGGAACAGGGAGACACTGAAGCTTTCTTT. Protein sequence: CAWEQGDTEAFF.

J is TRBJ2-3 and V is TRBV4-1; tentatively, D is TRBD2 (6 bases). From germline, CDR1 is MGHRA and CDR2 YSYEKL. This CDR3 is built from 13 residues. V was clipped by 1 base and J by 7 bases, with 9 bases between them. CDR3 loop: CASSQGGENTQYF. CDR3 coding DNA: TGCGCCAGCAGCCAAGGGGGGGAAAATACGCAGTATTTT.

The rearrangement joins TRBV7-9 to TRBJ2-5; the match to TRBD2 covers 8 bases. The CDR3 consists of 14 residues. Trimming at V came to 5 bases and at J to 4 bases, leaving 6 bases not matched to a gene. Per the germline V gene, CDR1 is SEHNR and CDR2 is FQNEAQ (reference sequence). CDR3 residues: CASSLLAGGETQYF. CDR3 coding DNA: TGTGCCAGCAGCCTATTGGCGGGAGGAGAGACCCAGTACTTC. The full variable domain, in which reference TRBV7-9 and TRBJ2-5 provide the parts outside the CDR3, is DTGVSQNPRHKITKRGQNVTFRCDPISEHNRLYWYRQTLGQGPEFLTYFQNEAQLEKSRLLSDRFSAERPKGSFSTLEIQRTEQGDSAMYLCASSLLAGGETQYFGPGTRLLVL.

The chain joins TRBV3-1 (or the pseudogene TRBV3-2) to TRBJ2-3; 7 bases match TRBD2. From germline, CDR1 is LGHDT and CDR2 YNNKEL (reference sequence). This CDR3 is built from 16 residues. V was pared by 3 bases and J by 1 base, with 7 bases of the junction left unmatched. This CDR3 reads CASSQLGGRGTDTQYF. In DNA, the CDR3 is TGTGCCAGCAGCCAGTTAGGCGGGAGAGGCACAGATACGCAGTATTTT.

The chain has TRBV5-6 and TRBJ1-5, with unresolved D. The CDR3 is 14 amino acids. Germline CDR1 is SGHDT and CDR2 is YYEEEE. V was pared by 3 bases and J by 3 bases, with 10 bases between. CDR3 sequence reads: CASSSTWYNQPQHF. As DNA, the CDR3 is TGTGCCAGCAGCTCCACATGGTACAATCAGCCCCAGCATTTT.

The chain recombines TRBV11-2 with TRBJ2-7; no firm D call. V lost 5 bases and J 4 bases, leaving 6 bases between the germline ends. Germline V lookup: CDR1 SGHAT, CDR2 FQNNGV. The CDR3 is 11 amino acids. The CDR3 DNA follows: TGTGCCAGCAGCGTGGGTTACGAGCAGTACTTC. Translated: CASSVGYEQYF.

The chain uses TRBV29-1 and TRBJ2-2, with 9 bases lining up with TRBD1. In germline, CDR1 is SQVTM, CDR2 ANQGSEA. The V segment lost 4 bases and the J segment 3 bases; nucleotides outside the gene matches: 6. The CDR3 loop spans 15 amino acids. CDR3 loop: CSVVGQGLDTGELFF. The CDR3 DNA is TGCAGCGTTGTGGGACAGGGATTGGACACCGGGGAGCTGTTTTTT.

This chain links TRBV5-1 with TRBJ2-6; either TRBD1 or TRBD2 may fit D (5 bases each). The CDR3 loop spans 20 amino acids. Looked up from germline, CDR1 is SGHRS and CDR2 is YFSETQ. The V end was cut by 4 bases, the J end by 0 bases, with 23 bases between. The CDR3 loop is CASSQPRDGDHGSGANVLTF. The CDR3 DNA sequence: TGCGCCAGCAGCCAGCCCAGGGACGGCGATCATGGCTCTGGGGCCAACGTCCTGACTTTC.

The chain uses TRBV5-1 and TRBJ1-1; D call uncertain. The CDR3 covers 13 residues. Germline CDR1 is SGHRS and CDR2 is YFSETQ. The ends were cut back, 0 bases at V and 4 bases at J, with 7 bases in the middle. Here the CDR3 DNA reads TGCGCCAGCAGCTTGGAGGTACTCACTGAAGCTTTCTTT. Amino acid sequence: CASSLEVLTEAFF. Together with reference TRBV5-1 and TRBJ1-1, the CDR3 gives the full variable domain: KAGVTQTPRYLIKTRGQQVTLSCSPISGHRSVSWYQQTPGQGLQFLFEYFSETQRNKGNFPGRFSGRQFSNSRSEMNVSTLELGDSALYLCASSLEVLTEAFFGQGTRLTVV.

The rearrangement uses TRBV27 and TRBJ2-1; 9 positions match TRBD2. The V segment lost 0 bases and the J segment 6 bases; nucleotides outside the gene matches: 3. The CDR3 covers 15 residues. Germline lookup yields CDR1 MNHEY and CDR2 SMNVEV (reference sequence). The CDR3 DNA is TGTGCCAGCAGTTTATCGGTAGCGGGAGTCAATGAGCAGTTCTTC. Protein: CASSLSVAGVNEQFF.